This T cell receptor (beta chain) comes out of a study of T cells in Graves' hyperthyroidism and ophthalmopathy. The overall study: Prior to any treatment, at the point of initial diagnosis, peripheral blood was collected.

Study-wide findings and caveats: Blood shared most expanded thyroid clonotypes above 0.001. For ophthalmopathy, model prediction preceded onset by a median around six months.

Turning to this clonotype: What it binds is unknown.

TCR beta CDR3 region amplification was performed from RNA transcripts. Researchers ran a first-round RT-PCR on the TCR CDR3 using the HTBI primer set. TCRdb recomputed calls from the multiplex PCR reads with MiXCR, one row per CDR3 protein. The sample has hundreds of thousands of distinct CDR3 sequences, roughly 15% seen once; the top ten hold under 3.5%. The authors obtained PBMCs from roughly 10 ml of fresh peripheral blood. The clonotype originates from a woman aged 40 to 50 with Graves' ophthalmopathy. The sequencing sample was made of blood.

The CDR3 coding sequence is TGCGCCAGCAGCCAACGCTCAGGGTCCCCAGATACGCAGTATTTT. Protein product: CASSQRSGSPDTQYF. This chain links TRBV4-1 with TRBJ2-3, with TRBD1 as a possible D gene (5 bases). The germline gives CDR1 MGHRA, CDR2 YSYEKL. This CDR3 region has 15 residues. The V end was cut by 2 bases, the J end by 4 bases, with 13 bases between.